The sequence of this T cell receptor (beta chain) was determined in a study of CD4+ T cells in melanoma. Remarks on this clone: Its antigen is not known.

Study results and caveats: A reported correlation linked neoantigen-specific CD4+ T cells to CD8+, macrophage and B cell function. Diverse differentiation states were reported for melanoma neoantigen-specific CD4+ T cells.

The CDR3 has 14 residues. Germline V gene data show CDR1 as MNHEY and CDR2 as SVGAGI. The ends were cut back, 1 base at V and 7 bases at J, with 8 bases in the middle. Data came from immunoSEQ multiplex PCR; TCRdb stores just in-frame clones and leaves some out. The data show more than 15,000 clones, 81% seen once. V is TRBV6-5 and J is TRBJ1-6; D is unclear. The sample consisted of cells from a culture (not recorded whether cultured in vitro). This sequence was found in a human donor with melanoma. CDR3 in DNA: TGTGCCAGCAGTTACTTTTATGGAAATTCACCCCTCCACTTT. Protein sequence: CASSYFYGNSPLHF.